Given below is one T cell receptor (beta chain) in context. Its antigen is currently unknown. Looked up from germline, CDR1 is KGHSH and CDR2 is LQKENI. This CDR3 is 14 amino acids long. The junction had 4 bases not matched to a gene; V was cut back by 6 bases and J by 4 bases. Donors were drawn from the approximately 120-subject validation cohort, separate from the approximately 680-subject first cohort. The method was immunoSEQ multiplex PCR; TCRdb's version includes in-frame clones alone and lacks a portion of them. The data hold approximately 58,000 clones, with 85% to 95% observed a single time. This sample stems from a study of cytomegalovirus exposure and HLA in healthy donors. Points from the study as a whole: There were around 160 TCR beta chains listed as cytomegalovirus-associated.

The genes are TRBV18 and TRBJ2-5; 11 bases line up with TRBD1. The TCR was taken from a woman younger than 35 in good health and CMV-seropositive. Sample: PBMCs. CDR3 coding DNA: TGTGCCAGCTCCCCCGGGACAGGGGGAGAGACCCAGTACTTC. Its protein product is CASSPGTGGETQYF. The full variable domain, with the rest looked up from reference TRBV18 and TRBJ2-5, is NAGVMQNPRHLVRRRGQEARLRCSPMKGHSHVYWYRQLPEEGLKFMVYLQKENIIDESGMPKERFSAEFPKEGPSILRIQQVVRGDSAAYFCASSPGTGGETQYFGPGTRLLVL.